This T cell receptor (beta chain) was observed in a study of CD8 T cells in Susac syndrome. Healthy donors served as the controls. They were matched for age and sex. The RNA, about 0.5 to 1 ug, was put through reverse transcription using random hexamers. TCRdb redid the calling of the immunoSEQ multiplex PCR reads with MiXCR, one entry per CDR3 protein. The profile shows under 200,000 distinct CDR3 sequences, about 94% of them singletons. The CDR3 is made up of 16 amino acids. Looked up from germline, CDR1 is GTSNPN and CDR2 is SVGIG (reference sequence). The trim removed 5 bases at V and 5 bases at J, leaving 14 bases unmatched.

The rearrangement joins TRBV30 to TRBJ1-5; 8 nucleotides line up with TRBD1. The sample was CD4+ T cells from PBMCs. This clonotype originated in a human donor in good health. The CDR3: CAWAGTGPPFDQPQHF. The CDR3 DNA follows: TGTGCCTGGGCAGGGACAGGACCACCGTTTGATCAGCCCCAGCATTTT.